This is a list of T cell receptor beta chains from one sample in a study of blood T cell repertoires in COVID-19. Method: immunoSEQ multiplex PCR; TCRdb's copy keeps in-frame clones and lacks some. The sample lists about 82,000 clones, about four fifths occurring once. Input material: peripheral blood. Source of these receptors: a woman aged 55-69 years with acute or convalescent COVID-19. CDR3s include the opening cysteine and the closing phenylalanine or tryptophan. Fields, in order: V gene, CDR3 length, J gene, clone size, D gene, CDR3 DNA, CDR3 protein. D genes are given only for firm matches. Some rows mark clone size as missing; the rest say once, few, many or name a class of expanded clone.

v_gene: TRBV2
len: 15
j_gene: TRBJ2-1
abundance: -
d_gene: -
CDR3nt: TGTGCCAGCAGCCCCAAGAGGGGACAACTGGGAGAGCAGTTCTTC
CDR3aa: CASSPKRGQLGEQFF

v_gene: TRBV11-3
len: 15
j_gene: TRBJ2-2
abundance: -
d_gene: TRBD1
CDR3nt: TGTGCCAGCTGGAAGACAGGGGAAAGAACCGGGGAGCTGTTTTTT
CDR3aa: CASWKTGERTGELFF

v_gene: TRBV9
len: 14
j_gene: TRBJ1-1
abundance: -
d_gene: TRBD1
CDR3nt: TGTGCCAGCAGCCCGGGACAGGGATGGTCTGAAGCTTTCTTT
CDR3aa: CASSPGQGWSEAFF

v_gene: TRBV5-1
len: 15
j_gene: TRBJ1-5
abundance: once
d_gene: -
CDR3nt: TGCGCCAGCAGGGCCGGGCCAACTAGTTACCAGCCCCAGCATTTT
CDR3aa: CASRAGPTSYQPQHF

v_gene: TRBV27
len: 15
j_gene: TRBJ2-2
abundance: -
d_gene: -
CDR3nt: TGTGCCAGCAGTTTTGACAGAATGAACACCGGGGAGCTGTTTTTT
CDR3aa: CASSFDRMNTGELFF

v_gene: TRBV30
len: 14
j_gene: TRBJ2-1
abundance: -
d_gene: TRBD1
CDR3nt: TGTGCCTGGAATGTACAGGGGGCGAGGGATGAGCAGTTCTTC
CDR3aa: CAWNVQGARDEQFF

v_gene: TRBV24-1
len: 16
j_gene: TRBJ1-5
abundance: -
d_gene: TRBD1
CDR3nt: TGTGCCACCAGTGACCCTGTGACAGGGGGCGGTGAGCCCCAGCATTTT
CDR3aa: CATSDPVTGGGEPQHF

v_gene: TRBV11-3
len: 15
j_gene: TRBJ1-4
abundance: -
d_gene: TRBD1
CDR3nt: TGTGCCAGCAGCTTAGGGAGGGACAGAGATGAAAAACTGTTTTTT
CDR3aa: CASSLGRDRDEKLFF

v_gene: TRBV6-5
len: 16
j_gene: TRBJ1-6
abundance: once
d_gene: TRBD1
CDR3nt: TGTGCCAGCAGTTCCAGATTGACAGGGAGTCATTCACCCCTCCACTTT
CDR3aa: CASSSRLTGSHSPLHF

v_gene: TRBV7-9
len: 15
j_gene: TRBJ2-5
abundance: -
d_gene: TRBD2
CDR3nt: TGTGCCAGCAGCTTGGGTAGCGGGAGTTCGGAGACCCAGTACTTC
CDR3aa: CASSLGSGSSETQYF

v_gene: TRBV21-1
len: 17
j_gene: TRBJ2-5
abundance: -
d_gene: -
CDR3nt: TGTGCCAGCAGCAAAGCCCGGACAGGGCCATACCAAGAGACCCAGTACTTC
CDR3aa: CASSKARTGPYQETQYF

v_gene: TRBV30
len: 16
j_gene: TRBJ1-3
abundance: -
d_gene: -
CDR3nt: TGTGCCTGGAGTCCTGGGCCCCAGCAAGCTGGAAACACCATATATTTT
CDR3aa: CAWSPGPQQAGNTIYF

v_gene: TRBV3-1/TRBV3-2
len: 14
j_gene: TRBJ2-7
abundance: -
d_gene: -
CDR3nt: TGTGCCAGCAGCCTTAGTGCCGGGGGCTACGAGCAGTACTTC
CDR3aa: CASSLSAGGYEQYF

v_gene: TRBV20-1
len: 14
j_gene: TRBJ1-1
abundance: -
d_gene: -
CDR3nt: TGCAGTGCCAGTAGACAGGCCCTGAACACTGAAGCTTTCTTT
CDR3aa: CSASRQALNTEAFF

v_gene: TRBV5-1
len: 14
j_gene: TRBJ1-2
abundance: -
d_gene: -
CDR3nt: TGCGCCAGCAGCAGCTTATCTGGGGGGGCTGGCTACACCTTC
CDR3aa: CASSSLSGGAGYTF

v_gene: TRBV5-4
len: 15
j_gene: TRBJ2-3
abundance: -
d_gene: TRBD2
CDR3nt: TGTGCCAGCAGCTCTATTAGCGGGGGGGGTGATACGCAGTATTTT
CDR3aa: CASSSISGGGDTQYF

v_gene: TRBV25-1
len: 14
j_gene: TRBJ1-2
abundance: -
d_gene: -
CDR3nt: TGTGCCAGCCTACCCGGGGGGGCGAACTATGGCTACACCTTC
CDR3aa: CASLPGGANYGYTF

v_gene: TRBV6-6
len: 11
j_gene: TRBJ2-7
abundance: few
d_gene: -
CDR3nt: TGTGCCAGCAGTTACCGGGACACATCGTACTTC
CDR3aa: CASSYRDTSYF

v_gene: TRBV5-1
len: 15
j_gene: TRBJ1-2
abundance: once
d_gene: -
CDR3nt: TGCGCCAGCAGGGACCCAGGAGGGGATATGGATGGCTACACCTTC
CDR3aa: CASRDPGGDMDGYTF

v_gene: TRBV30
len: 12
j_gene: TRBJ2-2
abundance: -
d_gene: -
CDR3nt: TGTACCTGGGCTCCGGGAAGGGGGGAGCTGTTTTTT
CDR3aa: CTWAPGRGELFF

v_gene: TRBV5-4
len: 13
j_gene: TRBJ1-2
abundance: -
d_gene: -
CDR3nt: TGTGCCAGCAGCACGACAGAAAACTATGGCTACACCTTC
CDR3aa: CASSTTENYGYTF

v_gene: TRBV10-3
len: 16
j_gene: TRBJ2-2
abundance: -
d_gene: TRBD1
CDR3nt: TGTGCCATCAGTGAGACACGGACAGGGAACACCGGGGAGCTGTTTTTT
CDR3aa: CAISETRTGNTGELFF

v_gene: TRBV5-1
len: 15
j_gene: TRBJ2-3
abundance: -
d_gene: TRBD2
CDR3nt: TGCGCCAGCAGCCCTCTAGGGAGGGCGGGAGATACGCAGTATTTT
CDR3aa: CASSPLGRAGDTQYF

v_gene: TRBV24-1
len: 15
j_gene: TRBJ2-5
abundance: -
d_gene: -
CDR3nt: TGTGCCACCAGTGACTCCCGGGGGTTTGAAGAGACCCAGTACTTC
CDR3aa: CATSDSRGFEETQYF

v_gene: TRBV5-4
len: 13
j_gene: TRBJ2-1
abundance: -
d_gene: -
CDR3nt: TGTGCCAGCAGCTCACAGGGTTACAATGAGCAGTTCTTC
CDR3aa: CASSSQGYNEQFF

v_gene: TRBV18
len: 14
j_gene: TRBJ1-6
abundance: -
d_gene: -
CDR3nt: TGTGCCAGCTCAACTTTGGAGGATAATTCACCCCTCCACTTT
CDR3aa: CASSTLEDNSPLHF

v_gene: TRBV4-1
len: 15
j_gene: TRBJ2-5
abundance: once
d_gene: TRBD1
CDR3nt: TGCGCCAGCAGCCGCAAGGGGGACAGAAAAGAGACCCAGTACTTC
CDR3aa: CASSRKGDRKETQYF

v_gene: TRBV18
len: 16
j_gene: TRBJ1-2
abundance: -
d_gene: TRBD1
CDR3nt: TGTGCCAGCTCACCTACCGTGACAGGGTCAAACTATGGCTACACCTTC
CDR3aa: CASSPTVTGSNYGYTF

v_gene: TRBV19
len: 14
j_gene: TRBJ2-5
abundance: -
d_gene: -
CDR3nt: TGTGCCAGAACGGAGGGGGCCGTGAAAGAGACCCAGTACTTC
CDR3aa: CARTEGAVKETQYF

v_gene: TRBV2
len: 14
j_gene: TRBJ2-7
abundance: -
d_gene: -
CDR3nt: TGTGCCAGCGTAGGGGAAAAACAGGGCCACGAGCAGTACTTC
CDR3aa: CASVGEKQGHEQYF

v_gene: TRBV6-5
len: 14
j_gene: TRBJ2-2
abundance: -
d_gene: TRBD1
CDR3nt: TGTGCCAGCACCCTGGGACAGCTTAACGGGGAGCTGTTTTTT
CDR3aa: CASTLGQLNGELFF

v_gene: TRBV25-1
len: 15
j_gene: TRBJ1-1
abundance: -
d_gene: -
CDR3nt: TGTGCCAGCAGTGTATTAGGGAGGGGCAACACTGAAGCTTTCTTT
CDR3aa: CASSVLGRGNTEAFF

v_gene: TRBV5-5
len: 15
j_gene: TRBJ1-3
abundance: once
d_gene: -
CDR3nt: TGTGCCAGCAGCCGGGAGCAATTCTCTGGAAACACCATATATTTT
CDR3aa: CASSREQFSGNTIYF

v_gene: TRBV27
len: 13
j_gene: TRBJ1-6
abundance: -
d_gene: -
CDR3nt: TGTGCCAGCAGTCGATCGTCGGATTCACCCCTCCACTTT
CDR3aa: CASSRSSDSPLHF

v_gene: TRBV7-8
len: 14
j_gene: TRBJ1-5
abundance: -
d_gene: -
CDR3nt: TGTGCCAGCAGCTCCTCGACAGTCCCGATAATCCAGCATTTT
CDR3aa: CASSSSTVPIIQHF

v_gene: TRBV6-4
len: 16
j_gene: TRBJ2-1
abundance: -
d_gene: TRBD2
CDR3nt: TGTGCCAGCAGTGACTCCGCTAGCGGGGGTTACAATGAGCAGTTCTTC
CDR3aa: CASSDSASGGYNEQFF

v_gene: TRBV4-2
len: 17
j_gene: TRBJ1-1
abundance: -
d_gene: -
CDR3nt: TGTGCCAGCAGCCAAGATCATCGCGCAGGTATGAACACTGAAGCTTTCTTT
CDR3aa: CASSQDHRAGMNTEAFF

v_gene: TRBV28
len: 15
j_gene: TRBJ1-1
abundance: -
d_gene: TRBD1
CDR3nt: TGTGCCAGCAGCCCCGGACAGGGGGCTGGCACTGAAGCTTTCTTT
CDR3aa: CASSPGQGAGTEAFF

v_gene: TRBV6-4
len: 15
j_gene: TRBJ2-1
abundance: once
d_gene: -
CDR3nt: TGTGCCAGCAGCGCCGCGCACACGGGAGCCCATGAGCAGTTCTTC
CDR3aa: CASSAAHTGAHEQFF

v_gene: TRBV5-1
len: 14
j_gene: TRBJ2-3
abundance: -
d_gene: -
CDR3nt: TGCGCCAGCAGGATTTCAGGGAGCACAGATACGCAGTATTTT
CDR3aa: CASRISGSTDTQYF

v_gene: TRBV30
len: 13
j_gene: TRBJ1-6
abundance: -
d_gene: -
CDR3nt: TGTGCCTGGGCCGGGATCTATAATTCACCCCTCCACTTT
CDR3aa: CAWAGIYNSPLHF

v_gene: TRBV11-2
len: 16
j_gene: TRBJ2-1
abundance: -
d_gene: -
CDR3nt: TGTGCCAGCAGCCTGTGGGGGGTCAGTCCGTCGGGTGAGCAGTTCTTC
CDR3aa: CASSLWGVSPSGEQFF

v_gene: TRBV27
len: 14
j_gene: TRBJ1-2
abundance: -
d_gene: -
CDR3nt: TGTGCCAGCAGTTTGACTCCCAGGGGAGAAAGCTACACCTTC
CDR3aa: CASSLTPRGESYTF

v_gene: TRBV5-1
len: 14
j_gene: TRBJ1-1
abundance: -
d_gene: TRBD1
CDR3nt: TGCGCCAGCAGCTCTCCGGGACAGGGGACTGAAGCTTTCTTT
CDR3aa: CASSSPGQGTEAFF

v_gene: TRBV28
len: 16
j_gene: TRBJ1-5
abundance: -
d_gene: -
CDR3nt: TGTGCCAGCATCAGTCCGGGGGAGGGGGTGGAACAGCCCCAGCATTTT
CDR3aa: CASISPGEGVEQPQHF

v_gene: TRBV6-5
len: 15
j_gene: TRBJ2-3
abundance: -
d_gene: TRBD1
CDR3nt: TGTGCCAGCAGACTGGACAGGGGAAGCACAGATACGCAGTATTTT
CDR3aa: CASRLDRGSTDTQYF

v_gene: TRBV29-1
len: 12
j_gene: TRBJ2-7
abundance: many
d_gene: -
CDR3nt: TGCAGCGTGGCCTCAGGTGCCTACGAGCAGTACTTC
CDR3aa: CSVASGAYEQYF

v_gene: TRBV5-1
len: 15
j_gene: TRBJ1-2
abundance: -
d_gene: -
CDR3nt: TGCGCCAGCACCCCGGGAACAAGCTATAACTATGGCTACACCTTC
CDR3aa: CASTPGTSYNYGYTF

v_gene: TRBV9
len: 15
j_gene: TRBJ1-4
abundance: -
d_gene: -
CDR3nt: TGTGCCAGCAGCGCGCACAAGGGGTATAATGAAAAACTGTTTTTT
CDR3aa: CASSAHKGYNEKLFF

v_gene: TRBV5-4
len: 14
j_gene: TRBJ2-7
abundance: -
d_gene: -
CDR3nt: TGTGCCAGCAGCTTGTCTGGGCCGGGATACGAGCAGTACTTC
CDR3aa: CASSLSGPGYEQYF

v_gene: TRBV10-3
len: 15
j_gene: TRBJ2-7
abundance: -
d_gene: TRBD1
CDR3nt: TGTGCCATCGCACCCTCAGACAGGGGTTCCTACGAGCAGTACTTC
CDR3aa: CAIAPSDRGSYEQYF

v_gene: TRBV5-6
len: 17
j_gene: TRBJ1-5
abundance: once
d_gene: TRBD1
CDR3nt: TGTGCCAGCAGCTTGGCTACAGGGGAATATAGCAATCAGCCCCAGCATTTT
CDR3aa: CASSLATGEYSNQPQHF

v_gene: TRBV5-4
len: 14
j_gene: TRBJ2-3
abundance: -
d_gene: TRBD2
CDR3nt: TGTGCCAGCAGCCAGGAGGTGGCGGGAGGGCCCCAGTATTTT
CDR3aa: CASSQEVAGGPQYF